This is a list of T cell receptor beta chains from one sample in a study of response to subunit inactivated influenza vaccine. Using its own MiXCR run on the RT-PCR reads, TCRdb lists one record per CDR3 protein. The sample has more than 700,000 distinct CDR3 sequences, around 20% seen once. The specimen was PBMCs from blood, collected more than 4 days after vaccination. The receptors were gathered from a man aged 45-65 years who received an inactivated influenza vaccine. Each CDR3 is given with its conserved first and last residue. A D gene is named only where the DNA matches it firmly. Not every row has a clone size; where given, it reads once, few, many or a size class.

j_gene: TRBJ2-7
v_gene: TRBV29-1
abundance: few
d_gene: NA
CDR3aa: CSVAGTATYEQYF
CDR3nt: TGCAGCGTTGCTGGAACAGCGACCTACGAGCAGTACTTC

j_gene: TRBJ2-1
v_gene: TRBV5-1
abundance: few
d_gene: NA
CDR3aa: CASSLDPVTNEQFF
CDR3nt: TGCGCCAGCAGCTTGGATCCAGTGACGAATGAGCAGTTCTTC

j_gene: TRBJ2-7
v_gene: TRBV11-1
abundance: NA
d_gene: NA
CDR3aa: CASSLAGTSRRYEQYF
CDR3nt: TGTGCCAGCAGCTTAGCGGGGACCTCAAGACGCTACGAGCAGTACTTC

j_gene: TRBJ2-5
v_gene: TRBV6-5
abundance: few
d_gene: NA
CDR3aa: CASGLGRTQYF
CDR3nt: TGTGCCAGCGGGTTGGGCCGGACCCAGTACTTC

j_gene: TRBJ2-1
v_gene: TRBV20-1
abundance: NA
d_gene: TRBD1
CDR3aa: CSARDPGDRGREQFF
CDR3nt: TGCAGTGCTAGAGATCCTGGGGACAGGGGACGTGAGCAGTTCTTC

j_gene: TRBJ2-1
v_gene: TRBV28
abundance: many
d_gene: TRBD1
CDR3aa: CASSLGTVLNEQFF
CDR3nt: TGTGCCAGCAGTTTAGGGACAGTTTTAAATGAGCAGTTCTTC

j_gene: TRBJ1-6
v_gene: TRBV6-2/TRBV6-3
abundance: few
d_gene: NA
CDR3aa: CASSYQGNATPLHF
CDR3nt: TGTGCCAGCAGTTACCAAGGAAATGCGACACCCCTCCACTTT

j_gene: TRBJ1-1
v_gene: TRBV5-1
abundance: NA
d_gene: TRBD1
CDR3aa: CASSPGQGAVAFF
CDR3nt: TGCGCCAGCAGCCCAGGACAGGGAGCTGTAGCTTTCTTT

j_gene: TRBJ2-3
v_gene: TRBV7-6
abundance: few
d_gene: NA
CDR3aa: CASSLEGGKRADTQYF
CDR3nt: TGTGCCAGCAGCTTAGAGGGGGGGAAGCGAGCAGATACGCAGTATTTT

j_gene: TRBJ1-5
v_gene: TRBV4-1
abundance: few
d_gene: TRBD1
CDR3aa: CASSQDGTAHQPQHF
CDR3nt: TGCGCCAGCAGCCAAGACGGGACAGCTCATCAGCCCCAGCATTTT

j_gene: TRBJ1-4
v_gene: TRBV12-3/TRBV12-4
abundance: NA
d_gene: NA
CDR3aa: CASSLASTNEKLFF
CDR3nt: TGTGCCAGCAGTTTAGCGTCAACTAATGAAAAACTGTTTTTT

j_gene: TRBJ2-1
v_gene: TRBV6-1
abundance: NA
d_gene: TRBD1
CDR3aa: CASSRTGGNEQFF
CDR3nt: TGTGCCAGCTCCCGGACAGGGGGCAATGAGCAGTTCTTC

j_gene: TRBJ2-3
v_gene: TRBV20-1
abundance: NA
d_gene: TRBD1
CDR3aa: CSAPDRVLTDTQYF
CDR3nt: TGCAGTGCACCGGACAGGGTGCTGACAGATACGCAGTATTTT

j_gene: TRBJ2-5
v_gene: TRBV12-3/TRBV12-4
abundance: many
d_gene: NA
CDR3aa: CASSSDQETQYF
CDR3nt: TGTGCCAGCAGTAGTGACCAAGAGACCCAGTACTTC

j_gene: TRBJ2-5
v_gene: TRBV27
abundance: NA
d_gene: NA
CDR3aa: CASSLRAGKTQYF
CDR3nt: TGTGCCAGCAGTTTGAGGGCAGGGAAGACCCAGTACTTC

j_gene: TRBJ2-1
v_gene: TRBV7-9
abundance: few
d_gene: NA
CDR3aa: CASSFGWGNEQFF
CDR3nt: TGTGCCAGCAGCTTCGGATGGGGTAATGAGCAGTTCTTC

j_gene: TRBJ2-7
v_gene: TRBV11-2
abundance: few
d_gene: TRBD1
CDR3aa: CASSSTGTGAVYEQYF
CDR3nt: TGTGCCAGCAGCTCCACCGGGACAGGGGCGGTCTACGAGCAGTACTTC

j_gene: TRBJ2-7
v_gene: TRBV28
abundance: few
d_gene: TRBD1
CDR3aa: CASRFGTDIYEQYF
CDR3nt: TGTGCCAGCAGGTTCGGGACAGACATCTACGAGCAGTACTTC

j_gene: TRBJ2-7
v_gene: TRBV10-2
abundance: NA
d_gene: TRBD1
CDR3aa: CASSSFRDRERGEQYF
CDR3nt: TGCGCCAGCAGTTCTTTTAGGGACAGGGAGAGGGGCGAGCAGTACTTC

j_gene: TRBJ1-3
v_gene: TRBV12-3/TRBV12-4
abundance: NA
d_gene: NA
CDR3aa: CASSPSLQGGNTIYF
CDR3nt: TGTGCCAGCAGCCCAAGTCTCCAGGGGGGAAACACCATATATTTT

j_gene: TRBJ2-7
v_gene: TRBV4-3
abundance: NA
d_gene: TRBD2
CDR3aa: CASSQEIAGGYEQYF
CDR3nt: TGCGCCAGCAGCCAAGAGATAGCGGGAGGCTACGAGCAGTACTTC

j_gene: TRBJ1-5
v_gene: TRBV12-3/TRBV12-4
abundance: few
d_gene: NA
CDR3aa: CASSFAQGGNQPQHF
CDR3nt: TGTGCCAGCAGTTTTGCGCAGGGTGGCAATCAGCCCCAGCATTTT

j_gene: TRBJ2-7
v_gene: TRBV11-2
abundance: few
d_gene: TRBD2
CDR3aa: CASSLDPSGYEQYF
CDR3nt: TGTGCCAGCAGCTTAGATCCTAGCGGCTACGAGCAGTACTTC

j_gene: TRBJ1-1
v_gene: TRBV12-3/TRBV12-4
abundance: many
d_gene: NA
CDR3aa: CASSLGMNTEAFF
CDR3nt: TGTGCCAGCAGCTTGGGCATGAACACTGAAGCTTTCTTT

j_gene: TRBJ2-3
v_gene: TRBV10-3
abundance: NA
d_gene: TRBD2
CDR3aa: CAISASGTQYF
CDR3nt: TGTGCCATCAGTGCTAGCGGTACGCAGTATTTT

j_gene: TRBJ1-4
v_gene: TRBV6-1
abundance: few
d_gene: NA
CDR3aa: CASRWDIYEKLFF
CDR3nt: TGTGCCAGCAGGTGGGACATCTATGAAAAACTGTTTTTT

j_gene: TRBJ1-5
v_gene: TRBV24-1
abundance: NA
d_gene: TRBD1
CDR3aa: CATSEGTGGNQPQHF
CDR3nt: TGTGCCACCAGTGAAGGGACAGGGGGCAATCAGCCCCAGCATTTT

j_gene: TRBJ2-5
v_gene: TRBV12-3/TRBV12-4
abundance: many
d_gene: NA
CDR3aa: CASSSGRQETQYF
CDR3nt: TGTGCCAGCAGTTCTGGGAGACAAGAGACCCAGTACTTC

j_gene: TRBJ2-1
v_gene: TRBV27
abundance: few
d_gene: TRBD2
CDR3aa: CASSLSSGIWDEQFF
CDR3nt: TGTGCCAGCAGTTTATCTAGCGGGATCTGGGATGAGCAGTTCTTC

j_gene: TRBJ2-1
v_gene: TRBV4-1
abundance: NA
d_gene: TRBD1
CDR3aa: CASSRQIPGQGFNEQFF
CDR3nt: TGCGCCAGCAGCCGACAAATTCCGGGACAGGGGTTCAATGAGCAGTTCTTC

j_gene: TRBJ2-3
v_gene: TRBV5-5
abundance: few
d_gene: TRBD1
CDR3aa: CASITGAYTDTQYF
CDR3nt: TGTGCCAGCATAACAGGGGCATACACAGATACGCAGTATTTT

j_gene: TRBJ2-7
v_gene: TRBV14
abundance: NA
d_gene: NA
CDR3aa: CASSQTFYEQYF
CDR3nt: TGTGCCAGCAGCCAAACCTTCTACGAGCAGTACTTC

j_gene: TRBJ2-7
v_gene: TRBV5-6
abundance: NA
d_gene: NA
CDR3aa: CASSGALNSYEQYF
CDR3nt: TGTGCCAGCAGCGGGGCCCTAAACTCCTACGAGCAGTACTTC

j_gene: TRBJ2-2
v_gene: TRBV4-3
abundance: NA
d_gene: TRBD1
CDR3aa: CASSQPAGGRTGELFF
CDR3nt: TGCGCCAGCAGCCAACCCGCAGGGGGCAGAACCGGGGAGCTGTTTTTT

j_gene: TRBJ2-7
v_gene: TRBV15
abundance: NA
d_gene: NA
CDR3aa: CATSRGLQIEQYF
CDR3nt: TGTGCCACCAGCAGGGGACTGCAGATCGAGCAGTACTTC

j_gene: TRBJ2-7
v_gene: TRBV29-1
abundance: many
d_gene: TRBD2
CDR3aa: CSAGLAGGVYEQYF
CDR3nt: TGCAGCGCCGGACTAGCGGGGGGGGTCTACGAGCAGTACTTC

j_gene: TRBJ1-5
v_gene: TRBV3-1
abundance: few
d_gene: NA
CDR3aa: CASSIHGNQPQHF
CDR3nt: TGTGCCAGCAGCATCCACGGGAATCAGCCCCAGCATTTT

j_gene: TRBJ2-1
v_gene: TRBV20-1
abundance: NA
d_gene: TRBD2
CDR3aa: CSVVSGNTYNEQFF
CDR3nt: TGCAGTGTCGTTAGCGGGAATACCTACAATGAGCAGTTCTTC

j_gene: TRBJ2-5
v_gene: TRBV6-6
abundance: NA
d_gene: NA
CDR3aa: CASGRGEGETQYF
CDR3nt: TGTGCCAGCGGGAGGGGGGAGGGGGAGACCCAGTACTTC

j_gene: TRBJ2-5
v_gene: TRBV21-1
abundance: NA
d_gene: NA
CDR3aa: CDKYGMQETQYF
CDR3nt: TGCGACAAGTATGGTATGCAAGAGACCCAGTACTTC

j_gene: TRBJ1-2
v_gene: TRBV7-2
abundance: NA
d_gene: TRBD1
CDR3aa: CASSLSLGTGTYGYTF
CDR3nt: TGTGCCAGCAGCTTAAGTCTTGGGACAGGGACCTATGGCTACACCTTC

j_gene: TRBJ2-7
v_gene: TRBV9
abundance: NA
d_gene: NA
CDR3aa: CASSGGQSSYEQYF
CDR3nt: TGTGCCAGCAGCGGAGGACAGTCTTCCTACGAGCAGTACTTC

j_gene: TRBJ1-4
v_gene: TRBV20-1
abundance: few
d_gene: TRBD1
CDR3aa: CSAREIQGAANEKLFF
CDR3nt: TGCAGTGCTAGAGAGATACAGGGGGCGGCTAATGAAAAACTGTTTTTT

j_gene: TRBJ2-1
v_gene: TRBV7-2
abundance: few
d_gene: TRBD2
CDR3aa: CASSLLAGRSYNEQFF
CDR3nt: TGTGCCAGCAGCTTATTAGCGGGTAGATCCTACAATGAGCAGTTCTTC

j_gene: TRBJ2-3
v_gene: TRBV10-3
abundance: NA
d_gene: TRBD1
CDR3aa: CAISGDSFSTDTQYF
CDR3nt: TGTGCCATCAGCGGGGACAGTTTTAGCACAGATACGCAGTATTTT

j_gene: TRBJ2-1
v_gene: TRBV29-1
abundance: NA
d_gene: NA
CDR3aa: CSVDRQGEQFF
CDR3nt: TGCAGCGTAGACAGGCAGGGTGAGCAGTTCTTC

j_gene: TRBJ2-1
v_gene: TRBV6-1
abundance: few
d_gene: NA
CDR3aa: CASSRRVSSGNEQFF
CDR3nt: TGTGCCAGCAGTCGCCGTGTTAGCAGTGGCAATGAGCAGTTCTTC

j_gene: TRBJ2-7
v_gene: TRBV6-1
abundance: few
d_gene: NA
CDR3aa: CASRARAPDEQYF
CDR3nt: TGTGCCAGCCGTGCACGGGCTCCCGACGAGCAGTACTTC

j_gene: TRBJ2-1
v_gene: TRBV29-1
abundance: few
d_gene: TRBD1
CDR3aa: CSVLFPDRGLGNEQFF
CDR3nt: TGCAGCGTTCTTTTCCCGGACAGGGGGCTGGGAAATGAGCAGTTCTTC

j_gene: TRBJ2-7
v_gene: TRBV2
abundance: few
d_gene: TRBD1
CDR3aa: CASGRDRTYEQYF
CDR3nt: TGTGCCAGCGGACGGGACAGGACCTACGAGCAGTACTTC

j_gene: TRBJ2-1
v_gene: TRBV6-2/TRBV6-3
abundance: few
d_gene: NA
CDR3aa: CASKLAQSSYNEQFF
CDR3nt: TGTGCCAGCAAGCTAGCGCAGAGCTCCTACAATGAGCAGTTCTTC

j_gene: TRBJ2-5
v_gene: TRBV9
abundance: NA
d_gene: TRBD2
CDR3aa: CASSVAPSGSAQETQYF
CDR3nt: TGTGCCAGCAGCGTAGCTCCTAGCGGGTCGGCCCAAGAGACCCAGTACTTC